This T cell receptor (beta chain) was profiled in a study of tumour-infiltrating T cells in Burkitt lymphoma. Overall study context: Repertoire clonality predicted overall and progression-free survival.

The assay was immunoSEQ multiplex PCR, and TCRdb's table has in-frame clones only and misses some. The sample has roughly 13,000 clones; approximately 82% are singletons. This clone has just a few counts. V shed 1 base and J shed 0 bases, with 10 bases lying between them. In germline, CDR1 is GTSNPN, CDR2 SVGIG (reference sequence). This CDR3 is built from 16 residues. V gene TRBV30 combines with J gene TRBJ1-6; D is uncertain. The specimen was tumor tissue. The source of this sequence is a human donor with diffuse large B-cell lymphoma. CDR3 amino acids: CAWSELRSSYNSPLHF. The CDR3 DNA follows: TGTGCCTGGAGTGAGCTGAGGAGCTCCTATAATTCACCCCTCCACTTT.